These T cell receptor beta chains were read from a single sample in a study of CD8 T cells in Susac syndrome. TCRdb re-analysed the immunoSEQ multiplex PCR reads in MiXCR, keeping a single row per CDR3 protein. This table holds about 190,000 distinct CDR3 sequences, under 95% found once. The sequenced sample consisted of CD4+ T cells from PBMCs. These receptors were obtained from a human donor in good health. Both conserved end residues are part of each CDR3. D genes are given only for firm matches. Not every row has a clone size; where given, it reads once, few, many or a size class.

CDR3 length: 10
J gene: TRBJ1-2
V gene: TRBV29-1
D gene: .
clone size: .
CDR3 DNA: TGCAGCGTTGTCGAGGGGGGCTACACCTTC
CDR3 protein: CSVVEGGYTF

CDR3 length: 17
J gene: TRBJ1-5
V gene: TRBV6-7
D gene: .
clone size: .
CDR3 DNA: TGTGCCAGCAGTTACAGTCCGCGACTCGGGGCAATCCAGCCCCAGCATTTT
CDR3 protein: CASSYSPRLGAIQPQHF

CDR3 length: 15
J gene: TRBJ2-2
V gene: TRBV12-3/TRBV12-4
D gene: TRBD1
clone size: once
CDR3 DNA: TGTGCCAGCCGTCCTCGGACAGGGGGCACCGGGGAGCTGTTTTTT
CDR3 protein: CASRPRTGGTGELFF

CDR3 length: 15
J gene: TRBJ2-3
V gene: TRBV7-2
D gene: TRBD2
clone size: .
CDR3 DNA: TGTGCCAGCAGCTCCCGACTAGCGGGGTTAGATACGCAGTATTTT
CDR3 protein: CASSSRLAGLDTQYF

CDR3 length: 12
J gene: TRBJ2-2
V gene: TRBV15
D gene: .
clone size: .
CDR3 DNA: TGTGCCACCAGCAGAGTGGGGGGGGAGCTGTTTTTT
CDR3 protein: CATSRVGGELFF

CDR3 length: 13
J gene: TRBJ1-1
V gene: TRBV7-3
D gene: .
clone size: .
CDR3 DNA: TGTGCCAGCAGCTTACTCACAGGGACTGAAGCTTTCTTT
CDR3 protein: CASSLLTGTEAFF

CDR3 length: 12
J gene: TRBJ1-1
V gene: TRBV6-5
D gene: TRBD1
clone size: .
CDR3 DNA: TGTGCCAGCACCCAGGGGGGGGATGAAGCTTTCTTT
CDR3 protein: CASTQGGDEAFF

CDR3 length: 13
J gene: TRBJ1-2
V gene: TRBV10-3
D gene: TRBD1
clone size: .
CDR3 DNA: TGTGCCATCAGCCGGGACAGAAAGGATGGCTACACCTTC
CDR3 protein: CAISRDRKDGYTF

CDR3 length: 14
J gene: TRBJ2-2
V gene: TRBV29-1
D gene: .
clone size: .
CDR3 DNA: TGCAGCGTCCCTTCCGCAGGGTATACCGGGGAGCTGTTTTTT
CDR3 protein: CSVPSAGYTGELFF

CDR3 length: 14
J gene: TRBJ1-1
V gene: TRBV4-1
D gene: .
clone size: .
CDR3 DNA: TGCGCCAGCAGCCCCCAATCGAATAACCTTGAAGCTTTCTTT
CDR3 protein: CASSPQSNNLEAFF

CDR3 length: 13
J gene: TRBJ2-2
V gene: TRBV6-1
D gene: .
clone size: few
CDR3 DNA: TGTGCCAGCAGTGTACAGGGAACCGGGGAGCTGTTTTTT
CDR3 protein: CASSVQGTGELFF

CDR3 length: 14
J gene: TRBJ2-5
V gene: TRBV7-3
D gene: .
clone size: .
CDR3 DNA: TGTGCCAGCAGCGCTGGCCCGGGCCAAGAGACCCAGTACTTC
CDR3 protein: CASSAGPGQETQYF

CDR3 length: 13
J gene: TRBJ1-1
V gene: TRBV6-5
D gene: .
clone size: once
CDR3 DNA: TGTGCCAGCAGGGATGGATTATCCACTGAAGCTTTCTTT
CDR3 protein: CASRDGLSTEAFF

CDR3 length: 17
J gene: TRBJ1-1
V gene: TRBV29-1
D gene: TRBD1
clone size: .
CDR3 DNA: TGCAGCGTACGGAAAGGGGTGGGACAGGGGGGTGGCACTGAAGCTTTCTTT
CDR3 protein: CSVRKGVGQGGGTEAFF

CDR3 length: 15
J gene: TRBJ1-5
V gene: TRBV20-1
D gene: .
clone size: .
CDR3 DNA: TGCAGTGCTAAATTAAGTGAGGGGGGCAATCAGCCCCAGCATTTT
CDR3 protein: CSAKLSEGGNQPQHF

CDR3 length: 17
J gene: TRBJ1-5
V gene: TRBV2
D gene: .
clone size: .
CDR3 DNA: TGTGCCAGCAGCGACAAGCTCAGGGCCTGGTCTAATCAGCCCCAGCATTTT
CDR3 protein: CASSDKLRAWSNQPQHF

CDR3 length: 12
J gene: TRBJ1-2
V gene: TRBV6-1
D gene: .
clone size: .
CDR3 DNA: TGTGCCAGCAGTGAATTTCGGTCCGCCTACACCTTC
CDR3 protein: CASSEFRSAYTF

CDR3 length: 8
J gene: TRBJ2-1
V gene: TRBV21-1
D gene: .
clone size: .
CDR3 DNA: TGTGCCAGCAATGAGCAGTTCTTC
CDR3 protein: CASNEQFF

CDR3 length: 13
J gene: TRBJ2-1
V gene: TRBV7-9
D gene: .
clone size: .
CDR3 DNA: TGTGCCAGCAGCTTAGCCGGGGGCAGGGCGCAGTTCTTC
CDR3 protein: CASSLAGGRAQFF

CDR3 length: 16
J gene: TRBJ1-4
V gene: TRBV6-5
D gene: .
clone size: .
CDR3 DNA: TGTGCCAGCAGTTACAAAGGGGGGCCTACTAATGAAAAACTGTTTTTT
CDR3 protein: CASSYKGGPTNEKLFF

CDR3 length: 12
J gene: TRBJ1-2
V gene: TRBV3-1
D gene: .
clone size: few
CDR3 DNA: TGTGCCAGCTCGGGGGGAAACTATGGCTACACCTTC
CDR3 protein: CASSGGNYGYTF

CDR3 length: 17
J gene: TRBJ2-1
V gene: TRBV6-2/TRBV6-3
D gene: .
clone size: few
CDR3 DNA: TGTGCCAGCAGGACCTTTACCTTCCGGGCCTCCCCCAATGAGCAGTTCTTC
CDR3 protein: CASRTFTFRASPNEQFF

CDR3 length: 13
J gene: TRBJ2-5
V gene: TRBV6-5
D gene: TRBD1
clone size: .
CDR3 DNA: TGTGCCAGCCTTCGGACAGGGGAAGAGACCCAGTACTTC
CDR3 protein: CASLRTGEETQYF

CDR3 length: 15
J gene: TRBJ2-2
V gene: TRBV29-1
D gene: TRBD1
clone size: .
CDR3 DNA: TGCAGCGTGGACTCCGGGACAGGGGCCACCGGGGAGCTGTTTTTT
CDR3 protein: CSVDSGTGATGELFF

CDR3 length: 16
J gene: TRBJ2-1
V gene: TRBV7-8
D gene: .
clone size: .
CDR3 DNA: TGTGCCAGCAGAGCTTATCGCGTGAGGCGGCGGGATGAGCAGTTCTTC
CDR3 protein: CASRAYRVRRRDEQFF

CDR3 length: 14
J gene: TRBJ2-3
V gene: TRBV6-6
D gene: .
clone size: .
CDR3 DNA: TGTGCCAGCAGTTACTCGTCCCACACAGATACGCAGTATTTT
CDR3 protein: CASSYSSHTDTQYF

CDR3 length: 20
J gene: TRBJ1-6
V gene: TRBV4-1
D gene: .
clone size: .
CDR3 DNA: TGCGCCAGCAGCCAAGTGGCCCGACAGACGGATGGTGGATATAATTCACCCCTCCACTTT
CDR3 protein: CASSQVARQTDGGYNSPLHF

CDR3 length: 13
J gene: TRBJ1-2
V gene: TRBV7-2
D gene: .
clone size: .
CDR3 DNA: TGTGCCAGCACCCCGCAGGGGCATTATGGCTACACCTTC
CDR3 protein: CASTPQGHYGYTF

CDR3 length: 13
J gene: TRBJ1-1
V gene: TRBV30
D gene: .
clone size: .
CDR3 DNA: TGTGCCTGGAGTGCGACCGAGAACACTGAAGCTTTCTTT
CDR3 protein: CAWSATENTEAFF

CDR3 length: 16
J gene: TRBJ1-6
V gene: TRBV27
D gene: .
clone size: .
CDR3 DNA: TGTGCCAGCAGCCGAGGACAGCCCAGGAGTAATTCACCCCTCCACTTT
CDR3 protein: CASSRGQPRSNSPLHF

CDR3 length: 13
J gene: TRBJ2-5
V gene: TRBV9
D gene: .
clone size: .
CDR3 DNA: TGTGCCAGCAGCGTAGGACAGCAAGAGACCCAGTACTTC
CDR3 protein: CASSVGQQETQYF